This entry concerns a single T cell receptor (beta chain). This clone was picked up one time. The antigen it recognizes is unknown. No clone much larger than this one lies a single base away; base qualities are absent. Per the publication, the time point label means: baseline before first vaccination. The vaccinee samples were drawn from two UK trials, COV001 and COV002, one of which was a single-blind randomized controlled phase 2/3 trial testing AZD1222 (ChAdOx1 nCoV-19) in healthy adults. For TCRbeta chain sequencing, PBMC samples from trial participants were taken at day 0 and at day 28 after the second dose. The CDR3 regions of human TCRbeta chains were analyzed by immunosequencing. Concerning the study's data processing: Repertoire TCRs were matched against a reference library of SARS-CoV-2-specific TCRs generated with the MIRA antigen-specificity platform. Breadth was defined as the fraction of unique TCRs that were SARS-CoV-2-associated, and depth was defined as the fraction of total T cells that were SARS-CoV-2-associated. Using the MIRA data, each spike-specific TCR was mapped to the spike region that the TCR reacts to and placed in a CD4 or CD8 class. Log10-transformed breadth and depth values were compared by one-way ANOVA with Sidak's multiple comparisons tests. The table was pulled from immuneACCESS by TCRdb, which kept in-frame rearrangements only. Such tables lose some clones; where checked, under half of the loss comes from unresolved V genes, and the rest has no known cause. The D gene and trimming were derived from the DNA, and the V and J assignments and clone size from that table. The sample table records 150,000 to 200,000 clones; roughly 92% of these occur just once. The ten largest clonotypes hold around 2.3% of the sample.

These data are taken from a study of T cell responses to AZD1222 COVID-19 vaccine (dated by TCRdb to the early 2020s). With regard to the full study: AZD1222 recipients given second doses at about 4 weeks or at about 12 weeks were pooled, since spike-specific TCR depth and breadth were not found to differ between the two schedules. Trial participants were enrolled into age subgroups of 18-55, 56-69 and 70-plus years, which contained 148, 28 and 57 TCR-sequenced participants, respectively. A total of over 230 trial participants underwent TCR sequencing, of whom 207 received two doses of AZD1222 and roughly 25 received two doses of the MenACWY control vaccine.

From the germline V gene (reference sequence), CDR1 is LGHDT and CDR2 is YNNKEL. Inclusive of the bounding cysteine and phenylalanine, the CDR3 is 12 residues long. Only the CDR3 DNA stays, 36 bases, in frame from base 1. V is clipped by 0 bases and J by 5 bases, and the sequence between their germline boundaries is 4 bases long. The full study reports these points: Because no samples from the day 14 peak response were available, repertoires could be characterized only after the peak T cell response. Conclusions about previously exposed vaccinees are limited, since just a handful of AZD1222 recipients were seropositive for SARS-CoV-2 at baseline. Reportedly, almost half of the unique spike-specific TCRs recognized epitopes lying outside the regions that are mutated in the B.1.351 and B.1.1.7 variants. Vaccine-associated CD4 TCRs spanned the whole spike protein, with dominant responses in regions 160-218 and 743-854. In the small 56-69-year group, the increase in depth fell short of significance, most likely because of low power. Participants were mostly white British and included more females than males, and it was suggested by the authors that clonal diversity may have been underestimated. Spike-specific TCR breadth and depth rose significantly after two AZD1222 doses compared with day 0 and with MenACWY recipients.

This material consisted of peripheral blood, taken on day 0 of AZD1222 vaccination. The chain links TRBV3-1 (or the pseudogene TRBV3-2) with TRBJ1-2; the D segment cannot be called with confidence. The TCR comes from an adult in good health. The base sequence is TGTGCCAGCAGCCAAGAGCGGTATGGCTACACCTTC. Translated, this is CASSQERYGYTF.